A selection of T cell receptor beta chains follows, all from one sample in a study of T-cell memory formation after mild COVID-19. Via MiXCR, TCRdb re-called the 5' RACE reads, giving one row per CDR3 protein. Here the sample spans about 360,000 distinct CDR3 sequences, approximately 15% being singletons. Material: PBMCs or a T cell subset sorted from them (not recorded which). These receptors came from a man aged 18 to 35 who had mild COVID-19 (a few samples of this study predate the infection). Cell type and time point are not known. The CDR3 runs from the conserved cysteine through the conserved F or W. The order of the fields is V gene, clone size, J gene, D gene, CDR3 protein, CDR3 DNA. A D gene is named only where the DNA matches it firmly. The size of a clone is reported for some rows only, either as once, few or many, or as a class for expanded clones.

TRBV12-3/TRBV12-4,.,TRBJ1-1,.,CASSLANRQAFF,TGTGCCAGCAGTTTAGCCAACCGACAAGCTTTCTTT
TRBV4-1,many,TRBJ2-7,.,CASSQVLQGIYEQYF,TGCGCCAGCAGCCAAGTTTTACAGGGAATCTACGAGCAGTACTTC
TRBV6-2/TRBV6-3,.,TRBJ2-1,.,CASSFDLIAYNEQFF,TGTGCCAGCAGTTTTGACCTTATTGCCTACAATGAGCAGTTCTTC
TRBV6-5,few,TRBJ1-1,.,CASSSTGGDTEAFF,TGTGCCAGCAGTTCAACGGGTGGTGACACTGAAGCTTTCTTT
TRBV24-1,.,TRBJ1-5,.,CATTSGDHQPQHF,TGTGCCACCACTTCAGGGGACCATCAGCCCCAGCATTTT
TRBV20-1,.,TRBJ2-3,.,CSAALADTQYF,TGCAGTGCGGCTCTGGCAGATACGCAGTATTTT
TRBV5-1,few,TRBJ2-5,.,CASSRWNQETQYF,TGCGCCAGCAGCCGCTGGAACCAAGAGACCCAGTACTTC
TRBV5-4,many,TRBJ2-1,TRBD1,CASSRQGEQFF,TGTGCCAGCAGCAGACAGGGTGAGCAGTTCTTC
TRBV24-1,few,TRBJ2-1,.,CATSVSGVEQFF,TGTGCCACCAGTGTATCCGGGGTTGAGCAGTTCTTC
TRBV4-2,few,TRBJ2-3,.,CASSQDLRGVGSDTQYF,TGTGCCAGCAGCCAAGATCTCCGAGGGGTAGGATCAGATACGCAGTATTTT
TRBV2,.,TRBJ1-2,.,CASRGDIYGYTF,TGTGCCAGCAGGGGGGACATCTATGGCTACACCTTC
TRBV6-6,.,TRBJ2-1,TRBD2,CASSYAAGGQVEQFF,TGTGCCAGCAGTTACGCAGCGGGGGGGCAGGTTGAGCAGTTCTTC
TRBV18,few,TRBJ1-4,.,CASSPRQPNEKLFF,TGTGCCAGCTCACCACGTCAGCCTAATGAAAAACTGTTTTTT
TRBV12-3/TRBV12-4,many,TRBJ2-5,.,CASSAYRKETQYF,TGTGCCAGCAGTGCCTACAGAAAAGAGACCCAGTACTTC
TRBV6-1,.,TRBJ1-1,.,CASSTWTREAFF,TGTGCCAGCAGTACCTGGACGCGTGAAGCTTTCTTT
TRBV7-9,many,TRBJ2-1,TRBD2,CASSPDIGLETYNEQFF,TGTGCCAGCAGCCCTGATATAGGACTAGAGACCTACAATGAGCAGTTCTTC
TRBV24-1,.,TRBJ2-3,.,CATSRVGDTQYF,TGTGCCACCTCCCGTGTCGGGGATACGCAGTATTTT
TRBV5-1,.,TRBJ2-7,TRBD2,CASSLAGRDEQYF,TGCGCCAGCAGCTTGGCTGGGAGGGACGAGCAGTACTTC
TRBV12-3/TRBV12-4,.,TRBJ1-2,.,CASSFRGVGYTF,TGTGCCAGCAGTTTTCGAGGGGTTGGCTACACCTTC
TRBV5-1,many,TRBJ2-3,.,CASSLMSGDQTDTQYF,TGCGCCAGCAGCTTGATGTCAGGGGATCAGACAGATACGCAGTATTTT